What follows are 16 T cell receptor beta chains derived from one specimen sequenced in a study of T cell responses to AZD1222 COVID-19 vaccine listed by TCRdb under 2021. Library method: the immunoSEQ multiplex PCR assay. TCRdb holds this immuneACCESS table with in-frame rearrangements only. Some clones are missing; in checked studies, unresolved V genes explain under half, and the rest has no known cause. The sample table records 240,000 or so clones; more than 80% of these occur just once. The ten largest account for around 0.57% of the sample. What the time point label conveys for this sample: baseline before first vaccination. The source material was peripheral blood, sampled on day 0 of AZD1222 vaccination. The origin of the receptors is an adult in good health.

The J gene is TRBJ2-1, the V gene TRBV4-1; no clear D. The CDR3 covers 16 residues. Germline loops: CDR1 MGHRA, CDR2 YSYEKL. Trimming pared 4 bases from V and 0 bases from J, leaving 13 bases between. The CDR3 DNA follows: TGCGCCAGCAGCCCTATGGGCAGGAGCTCCTACAATGAGCAGTTCTTC. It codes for CASSPMGRSSYNEQFF.

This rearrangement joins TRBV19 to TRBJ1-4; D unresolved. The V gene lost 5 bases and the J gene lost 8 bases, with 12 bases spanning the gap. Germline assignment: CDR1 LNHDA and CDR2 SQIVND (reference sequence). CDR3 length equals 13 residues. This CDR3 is CASSGAGREKLFF. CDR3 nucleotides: TGTGCCAGTAGTGGCGCGGGTAGAGAAAAACTGTTTTTT.

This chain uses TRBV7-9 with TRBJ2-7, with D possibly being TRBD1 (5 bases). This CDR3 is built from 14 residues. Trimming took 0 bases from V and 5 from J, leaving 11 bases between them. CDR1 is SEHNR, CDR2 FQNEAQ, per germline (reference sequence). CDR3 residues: CASSLAGRANEQYF. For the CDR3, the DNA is TGTGCCAGCAGCTTAGCTGGCAGGGCTAACGAGCAGTACTTC. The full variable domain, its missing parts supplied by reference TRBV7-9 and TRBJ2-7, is DTGVSQNPRHKITKRGQNVTFRCDPISEHNRLYWYRQTLGQGPEFLTYFQNEAQLEKSRLLSDRFSAERPKGSFSTLEIQRTEQGDSAMYLCASSLAGRANEQYFGPGTRLTVT.

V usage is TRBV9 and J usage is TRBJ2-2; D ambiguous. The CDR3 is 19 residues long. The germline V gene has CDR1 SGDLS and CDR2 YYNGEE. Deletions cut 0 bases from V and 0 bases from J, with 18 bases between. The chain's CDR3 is CASSVEASPFNPNTGELFF. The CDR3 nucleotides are TGTGCCAGCAGCGTAGAGGCTAGTCCCTTTAACCCGAACACCGGGGAGCTGTTTTTT.

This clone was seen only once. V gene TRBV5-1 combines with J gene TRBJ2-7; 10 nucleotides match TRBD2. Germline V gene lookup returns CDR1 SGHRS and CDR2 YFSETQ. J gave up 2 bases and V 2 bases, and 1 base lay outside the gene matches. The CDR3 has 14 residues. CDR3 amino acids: CASSFTSGAYEQYF. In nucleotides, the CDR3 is TGCGCCAGCAGCTTTACTAGCGGGGCCTACGAGCAGTACTTC.

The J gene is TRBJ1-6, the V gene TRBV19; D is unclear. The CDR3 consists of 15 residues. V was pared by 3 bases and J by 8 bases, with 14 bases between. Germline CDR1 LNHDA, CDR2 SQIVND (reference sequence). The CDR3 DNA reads TGTGCCAGTAGTATCGGCCAGCCGAAGGATTCACCCCTCCACTTT. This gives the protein CASSIGQPKDSPLHF.

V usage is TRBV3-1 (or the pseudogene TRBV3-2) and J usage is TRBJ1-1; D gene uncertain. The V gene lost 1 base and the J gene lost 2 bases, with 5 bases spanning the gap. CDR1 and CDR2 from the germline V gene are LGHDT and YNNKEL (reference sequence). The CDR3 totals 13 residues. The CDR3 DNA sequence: TGTGCCAGCAGCCAAGGAAGAAACACTGAAGCTTTCTTT. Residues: CASSQGRNTEAFF.

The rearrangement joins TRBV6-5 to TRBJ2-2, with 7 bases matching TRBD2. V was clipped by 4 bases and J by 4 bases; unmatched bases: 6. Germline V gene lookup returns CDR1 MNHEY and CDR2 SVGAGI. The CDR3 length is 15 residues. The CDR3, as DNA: TGTGCCAGCAGTTTGCGGGAGAGCCGCACCGGGGAGCTGTTTTTT. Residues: CASSLRESRTGELFF.

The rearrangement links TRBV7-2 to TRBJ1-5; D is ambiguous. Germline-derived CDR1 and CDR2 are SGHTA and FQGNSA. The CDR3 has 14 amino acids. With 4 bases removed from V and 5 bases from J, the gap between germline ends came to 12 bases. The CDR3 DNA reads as TGTGCCAGCAGCTCTAACAGCGCCCATCAGCCCCAGCATTTT. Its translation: CASSSNSAHQPQHF.

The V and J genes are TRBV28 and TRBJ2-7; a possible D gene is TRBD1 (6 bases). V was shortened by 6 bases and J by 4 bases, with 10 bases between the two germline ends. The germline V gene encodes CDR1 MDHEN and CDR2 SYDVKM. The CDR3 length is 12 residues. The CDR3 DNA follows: TGTGCCAGCAGATCTACAGGGTACGAGCAGTACTTC. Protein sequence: CASRSTGYEQYF.

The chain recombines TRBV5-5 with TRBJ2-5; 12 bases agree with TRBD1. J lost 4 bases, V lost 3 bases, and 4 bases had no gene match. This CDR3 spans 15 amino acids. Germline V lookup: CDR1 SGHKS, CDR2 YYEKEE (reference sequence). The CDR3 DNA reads TGTGCCAGCAGCTCCGGGACAGGGGGCGTAGAGACCCAGTACTTC. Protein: CASSSGTGGVETQYF.

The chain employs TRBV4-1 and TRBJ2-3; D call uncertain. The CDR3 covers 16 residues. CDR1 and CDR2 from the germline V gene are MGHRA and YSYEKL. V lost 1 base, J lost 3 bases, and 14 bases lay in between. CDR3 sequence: CASSQVVELGTDTQYF. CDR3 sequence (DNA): TGCGCCAGCAGCCAAGTGGTTGAGTTAGGGACAGATACGCAGTATTTT.

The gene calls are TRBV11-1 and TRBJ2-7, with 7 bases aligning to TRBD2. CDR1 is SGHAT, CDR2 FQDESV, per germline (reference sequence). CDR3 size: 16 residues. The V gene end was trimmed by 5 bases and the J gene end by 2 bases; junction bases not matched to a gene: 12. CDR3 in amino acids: CASSPPGLADPYEQYF. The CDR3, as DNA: TGTGCCAGCAGCCCCCCCGGGCTAGCGGACCCCTACGAGCAGTACTTC.

CDR3 DNA: TGTGCCAGCAGCCAAGACTGGCGGCAGTTCTTC. This gives the protein CASSQDWRQFF. The chain couples TRBV3-1 (or the pseudogene TRBV3-2) to TRBJ2-1; D gene uncertain. The CDR3 has 11 residues. Germline V gene data show CDR1 as LGHDT and CDR2 as YNNKEL (reference sequence). The V end lost 0 bases, the J end lost 12 bases, and 6 bases lay between the germline ends.

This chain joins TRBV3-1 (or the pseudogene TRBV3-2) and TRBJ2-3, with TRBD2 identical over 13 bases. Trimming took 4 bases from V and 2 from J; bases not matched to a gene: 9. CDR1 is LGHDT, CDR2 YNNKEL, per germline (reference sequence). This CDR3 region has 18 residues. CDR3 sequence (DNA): TGTGCCAGCAGCCCGGGACTAGCGGGAACGAAACCCACAGATACGCAGTATTTT. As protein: CASSPGLAGTKPTDTQYF.

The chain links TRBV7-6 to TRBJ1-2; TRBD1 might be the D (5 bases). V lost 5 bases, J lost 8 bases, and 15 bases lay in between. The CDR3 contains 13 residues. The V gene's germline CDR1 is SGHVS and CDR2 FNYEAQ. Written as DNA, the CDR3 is TGTGCCAGCAGCCAGGGCGTAGGGGCAGGCTACACCTTC. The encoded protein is CASSQGVGAGYTF.